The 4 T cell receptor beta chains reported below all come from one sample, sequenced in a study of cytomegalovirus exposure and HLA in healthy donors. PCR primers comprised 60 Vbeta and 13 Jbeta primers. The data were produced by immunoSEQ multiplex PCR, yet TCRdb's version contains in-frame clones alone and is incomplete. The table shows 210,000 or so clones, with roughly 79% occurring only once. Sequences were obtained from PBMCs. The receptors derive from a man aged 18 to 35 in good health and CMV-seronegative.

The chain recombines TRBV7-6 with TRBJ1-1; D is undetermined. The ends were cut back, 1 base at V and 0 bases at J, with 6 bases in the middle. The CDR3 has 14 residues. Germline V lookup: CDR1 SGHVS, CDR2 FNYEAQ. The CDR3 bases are TGTGCCAGCAGCTTAGAACACCTGAACACTGAAGCTTTCTTT. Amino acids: CASSLEHLNTEAFF. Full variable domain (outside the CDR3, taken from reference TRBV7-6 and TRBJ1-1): GAGVSQSPRYKVTKRGQDVALRCDPISGHVSLYWYRQALGQGPEFLTYFNYEAQQDKSGLPNDRFSAERPEGSISTLTIQRTEQRDSAMYRCASSLEHLNTEAFFGQGTRLTVV.

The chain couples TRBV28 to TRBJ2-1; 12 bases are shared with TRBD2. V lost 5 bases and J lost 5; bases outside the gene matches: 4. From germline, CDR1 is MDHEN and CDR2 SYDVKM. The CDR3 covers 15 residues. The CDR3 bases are TGTGCCAGCAGTCCAAGACTAGCGGGGGACAATGAGCAGTTCTTC. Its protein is CASSPRLAGDNEQFF.

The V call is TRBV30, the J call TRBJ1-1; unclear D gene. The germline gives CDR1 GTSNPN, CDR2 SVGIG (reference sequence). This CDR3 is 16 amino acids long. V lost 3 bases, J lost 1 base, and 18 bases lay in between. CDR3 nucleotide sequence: TGTGCCTGGAGCTCACCTGGTGGGAGTGCGAACACTGAAGCTTTCTTT. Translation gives CAWSSPGGSANTEAFF.

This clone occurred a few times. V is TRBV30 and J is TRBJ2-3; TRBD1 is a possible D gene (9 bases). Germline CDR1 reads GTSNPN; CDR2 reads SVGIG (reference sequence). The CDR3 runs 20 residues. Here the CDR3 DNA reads TGTGCGGAGGAGTGGGGACAGGGATTTCAGCGGGAGTTCTGCACAGATACGCAGTATTTT. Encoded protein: CAEEWGQGFQREFCTDTQYF.